Listed below are T cell receptor beta chains from one sample, sequenced in a study of T cells after yellow fever vaccination. MiXCR, applied by TCRdb to the 5' RACE reads, yields one record per CDR3 protein. The sample yields 200,000 to 300,000 distinct CDR3 sequences, approximately 13% seen once. Sequencing used CD4+ T cells sorted from PBMCs, obtained 45 days after the yellow fever booster vaccination. These receptors all stem from a man under 40 who received the YFV17D yellow fever vaccine. Both conserved end residues are part of each CDR3. A D gene is named only where the DNA matches it firmly. Expanded clones get a size class; other rows say once, few or many, or leave the size out.

-	many	TRBJ2-7	TRBV20-1	CSAEEGSAYEQYF	TGCAGTGCCGAGGAGGGGTCCGCCTACGAGCAGTACTTC
-	-	TRBJ2-7	TRBV7-2	CASSSSFEQYF	TGTGCCAGCAGCTCCTCTTTCGAGCAGTACTTC
-	-	TRBJ2-3	TRBV18	CASSPRDYRGTQYF	TGTGCCAGCTCACCAAGAGACTATCGTGGTACGCAGTATTTT
-	once	TRBJ2-7	TRBV3-1	CASSQADLTEQYF	TGTGCCAGCAGCCAAGCCGACCTCACGGAGCAGTACTTC
-	few	TRBJ2-5	TRBV7-2	CASSPQDSQETQYF	TGTGCCAGCAGCCCGCAGGACAGCCAAGAGACCCAGTACTTC
-	few	TRBJ2-7	TRBV18	CASSPIASDNEQYF	TGTGCCAGCTCACCAATCGCTAGCGACAACGAGCAGTACTTC
-	few	TRBJ2-7	TRBV12-3/TRBV12-4	CASTQYRGYEQYF	TGTGCCAGCACCCAATACCGGGGCTACGAGCAGTACTTC
TRBD2	few	TRBJ2-7	TRBV28	CASITSGFSYEQYF	TGTGCCAGCATTACTAGCGGTTTCTCCTACGAGCAGTACTTC
-	-	TRBJ1-5	TRBV28	CASSTSPQKPQHF	TGTGCCAGCAGTACATCACCACAGAAGCCCCAGCATTTT
TRBD1	few	TRBJ2-3	TRBV5-1	CASSLGDSQDTQYF	TGCGCCAGCAGCTTGGGGGACAGTCAAGATACGCAGTATTTT
TRBD2	-	TRBJ2-5	TRBV5-1	CASSLKRGEETQYF	TGCGCCAGCAGCTTAAAACGGGGGGAAGAGACCCAGTACTTC
TRBD1	few	TRBJ2-1	TRBV24-1	CATSDFRDRVSNEQFF	TGTGCCACCAGTGATTTCCGGGACAGGGTCTCCAATGAGCAGTTCTTC
-	few	TRBJ1-1	TRBV29-1	CSVVTLTEAFF	TGCAGCGTTGTAACCCTCACTGAAGCTTTCTTT
-	few	TRBJ2-1	TRBV12-3/TRBV12-4	CASNPGGKSFYNEQFF	TGTGCCAGCAACCCAGGGGGGAAATCTTTTTACAATGAGCAGTTCTTC
TRBD2	-	TRBJ2-7	TRBV28	CASSSLSLREGYEQYF	TGTGCCAGCAGCTCCCTCTCCCTACGGGAGGGATACGAGCAGTACTTC
TRBD1	-	TRBJ1-2	TRBV25-1	CASSEPGQGALNGYTF	TGTGCCAGCAGTGAACCGGGACAGGGGGCACTAAATGGCTACACCTTC
-	many	TRBJ2-1	TRBV20-1	CSASGSLQFF	TGCAGTGCTAGCGGGTCCCTGCAGTTCTTC
-	-	TRBJ1-1	TRBV20-1	CSPFGGPTEAFF	TGCAGCCCCTTTGGTGGGCCCACTGAAGCTTTCTTT
-	few	TRBJ2-2	TRBV5-5	CASSLRSGNTGELFF	TGTGCCAGCAGCTTGAGGAGCGGGAACACCGGGGAGCTGTTTTTT
-	few	TRBJ2-6	TRBV20-1	CSAGATSSLTF	TGCAGTGCTGGGGCGACGTCGAGCCTGACTTTC